This paragraph reports one T cell receptor (beta chain). The antigen is undetermined. The sample is drawn from a study of metastatic and nonmetastatic thyroid tumors. In the study overall: It was across blood and tumor or nodule tissue from malignant and benign thyroid patients that repertoires were compared.

Through MiXCR, TCRdb re-clonotyped the PCR reads. This table holds 24,000 or so clones, roughly a fifth found once. All patients were treatment-naive before thyroid surgery. Trimming at V came to 3 bases and at J to 7 bases, leaving 6 bases not matched to a gene. This CDR3 spans 13 amino acids. Germline-derived CDR1 and CDR2 are DFQATT and SNEGSKA (reference sequence). The study's findings and limits: In blood and tumor, TCR beta diversity was reportedly significantly higher in malignant thyroid tumors than in benign nodules.

Material for sequencing was blood. The genes are TRBV20-1 and TRBJ2-7; 10 bases align to TRBD1. The source is a female donor with papillary thyroid cancer or a benign thyroid nodule (not recorded which). Some clones in this sample may be carry-over from other donors' samples. CDR3 DNA sequence: TGCAGTGCTAGGACAGGGGGCGCGAAGGAGCAGTACTTC. This sequence encodes CSARTGGAKEQYF.